Each of the 21 T cell receptor beta chains below was sequenced from the same sample in a study of STAT3 mutations in large granular lymphocyte leukemia. Notes on the study in general: Every T-cell large granular lymphocyte leukemia patient had at least one immunodominant TCR beta clonotype.

Clones were read by immunoSEQ multiplex PCR, and TCRdb kept only the in-frame ones, dropping some. This sample has about 12,000 clones, with 65% to 90% found just once. Their cognate antigens are unknown. The sequenced sample was peripheral blood mononuclear cells. These TCRs come from an older man with T-cell large granular lymphocyte leukemia. Some clones in this sample may be carry-over from other donors' samples.

The rearrangement links TRBV5-6 to TRBJ1-5; D remains unclear. Germline CDR1 is SGHDT and CDR2 is YYEEEE. Trimming cost V 3 bases and J 2 bases, with 12 bases left between them. CDR3 length: 15 residues. CDR3 sequence (DNA): TGTGCCAGCAGCTCCAGCCCGACGGGCAATCAGCCCCAGCATTTT. Translation: CASSSSPTGNQPQHF.

The V gene is TRBV30, the J gene TRBJ2-3; 9 bases map to TRBD2. J lost 3 bases, V lost 2 bases, and 9 bases had no gene match. The germline V gene has CDR1 GTSNPN and CDR2 SVGIG (reference sequence). CDR3 length: 16 residues. CDR3 nucleotides: TGTGCCTGGAGTACCGGGGTAGCGGGGGCAACAGATACGCAGTATTTT. Translating it yields CAWSTGVAGATDTQYF.

This chain uses TRBV28 with TRBJ2-5, with 10 nucleotides matching TRBD2. The CDR3 is made up of 19 amino acids. Germline lookup yields CDR1 MDHEN and CDR2 SYDVKM. Trimming removed 5 bases from V and 2 bases from J; junction bases left unmatched: 17. Here the CDR3 DNA reads TGTGCCAGCAGTCCCACCCGCCTTCGGACTAGCGGACATCAAGAGACCCAGTACTTC. It is translated as CASSPTRLRTSGHQETQYF.

This rearrangement joins TRBV5-1 to TRBJ1-1; 7 positions match TRBD1. Germline CDR1 and CDR2: SGHRS and YFSETQ. This CDR3 has 14 amino acids. Germline trimming cut 0 bases from V and 3 bases from J; bases unmatched to any gene: 2. CDR3 protein: CASSLAGQDTEAFF. The CDR3 nucleotides are TGCGCCAGCAGCTTGGCTGGACAGGACACTGAAGCTTTCTTT.

The CDR3 is CASLKTGPITF. The CDR3 DNA reads TGTGCCTCCTTGAAGACAGGGCCCATCACCTTC. This chain uses TRBV2 with TRBJ1-2, with TRBD1 identical over 7 bases. This CDR3 is built from 11 residues. Germline CDR1 reads SNHLY; CDR2 reads FYNNEI. Trimming at V came to 11 bases and at J to 13 bases, leaving 13 bases not matched to a gene.

This clone turned up a few times. V usage is TRBV2 and J usage is TRBJ1-1; D gene uncertain. Germline CDR1 reads SNHLY; CDR2 reads FYNNEI. The CDR3 consists of 11 residues. V lost 11 bases, J lost 2 bases, and 9 bases lay in between. The CDR3 coding sequence is TGTGCCGGCCTCAAAAACACTGAAGCTTTCTTT. Amino acid sequence: CAGLKNTEAFF. The full variable domain, completed using reference TRBV2 and TRBJ1-1, is EPEVTQTPSHQVTQMGQEVILRCVPISNHLYFYWYRQILGQKVEFLVSFYNNEISEKSEIFDDQFSVERPDGSNFTLKIRSTKLEDSAMYFCAGLKNTEAFFGQGTRLTVV.

The rearrangement links TRBV15 to TRBJ2-7; D is undetermined. V lost 0 bases and J 7 bases, leaving 16 bases between the germline ends. Germline V gene data show CDR1 as LNHNV and CDR2 as YYDKDF (reference sequence). The CDR3 totals 15 residues. The chain's CDR3 is CATSRDGQALREQYF. DNA for the CDR3: TGTGCCACCAGCAGAGATGGGCAGGCGCTCCGAGAGCAGTACTTC.

This clone was observed once. This rearrangement joins TRBV5-1 to TRBJ1-3; weak D call: TRBD1 (5 bases). Germline V CDR1 and CDR2: SGHRS, YFSETQ. Trimming took off 2 bases at V and 2 bases at J, with 8 bases between the two ends. The CDR3 loop spans 14 amino acids. The CDR3: CASSLQGAGNTIYF. DNA for the CDR3: TGCGCCAGCAGCTTACAAGGGGCTGGAAACACCATATATTTT.

The chain is built from TRBV7-2 and TRBJ2-7; D is perhaps TRBD2 (7 bases). The CDR3 is 14 amino acids. With 6 bases removed from V and 2 bases from J, the gap between germline ends came to 14 bases. The germline V gene has CDR1 SGHTA and CDR2 FQGNSA. In DNA, the CDR3 is TGTGCCAGCAGTCGCTGGGGGGGGCCCTACGAGCAGTACTTC. Its protein is CASSRWGGPYEQYF.

This clone was observed a few times. The rearrangement joins TRBV11-2 to TRBJ2-5, with a possible D match to TRBD2 (5 bases). The CDR3 contains 14 residues. Germline V gene lookup returns CDR1 SGHAT and CDR2 FQNNGV. The V end lost 1 base, the J end lost 5 bases, and 11 bases lay between the germline ends. CDR3 bases: TGTGCCAGCAGCTTAGGGCCTAGCCGGGAGACCCAGTACTTC. Protein product: CASSLGPSRETQYF.

As concerns this clone: At one of its ends the junction is not consistent with the germline gene, which may arise from a read error. V gene TRBV5-4 combines with J gene TRBJ1-2, with a weak D call TRBD1 (5 bases). This CDR3 is built from 17 residues. Germline V gives CDR1 SGHNT, CDR2 YYREEE (reference sequence). The CDR3 DNA reads TGCGCCAGCAGCCAAGATTGGGGCAGGATTGGTAACTATGGCTACACCTTC. The encoded protein is CASSQDWGRIGNYGYTF.

V usage is TRBV18 and J usage is TRBJ1-6, with D maybe TRBD1 (5 bases). Germline V gives CDR1 KGHSH, CDR2 LQKENI. V was shortened by 3 bases and J by 6 bases, with 12 bases between the two germline ends. CDR3 size: 15 residues. CDR3 loop: CASSPEGAGNSPLHF. The CDR3 nucleotides read TGTGCCAGCTCACCTGAAGGGGCAGGTAATTCACCCCTCCACTTT.

This clone was observed a handful of times. This chain joins TRBV18 and TRBJ2-7; D unresolved. CDR3 size: 13 residues. Germline loops: CDR1 KGHSH, CDR2 LQKENI. The germline V and J ends were trimmed by 1 base and 1 base, with 5 bases remaining between them. The CDR3, as DNA: TGTGCCAGCTCACCACGGAGATCCTACGAGCAGTACTTC. Amino acids: CASSPRRSYEQYF.

V gene TRBV30 combines with J gene TRBJ1-6; weak D call: TRBD1 (6 bases). The germline V gene has CDR1 GTSNPN and CDR2 SVGIG (reference sequence). CDR3 size: 14 residues. V lost 1 base and J 7 bases, leaving 11 bases between the germline ends. The CDR3 sequence is CAWSEQGTNSPLHF. For the CDR3, the DNA is TGTGCCTGGAGTGAACAGGGAACCAATTCACCCCTCCACTTT.

The sample holds a few counts of this clone. The V call is TRBV4-3, the J call TRBJ2-7, with D possibly being TRBD1 (6 bases). V lost 3 bases to trimming and J lost 4 bases, with 16 bases between them. Germline CDR1 is LGHNA and CDR2 is YSLEER. CDR3 length equals 15 residues. The CDR3 protein is CASSQGAAFGYEQYF. CDR3 coding DNA: TGCGCCAGCAGCCAGGGGGCGGCTTTTGGGTACGAGCAGTACTTC.

This clone was counted a single time. This rearrangement joins TRBV6-1 to TRBJ2-7; D is perhaps TRBD1 or TRBD2 (5 bases each). Germline CDR1 and CDR2: MNHNS and SASEGT. The ends were cut back, 1 base at V and 5 bases at J, with 12 bases in the middle. The CDR3 sequence is 14 residues long. The chain's CDR3 is CASSEVRGAHEQYF. CDR3 bases: TGTGCCAGCAGTGAAGTAAGAGGGGCCCACGAGCAGTACTTC.

The chain recombines TRBV21-1 with TRBJ2-7; whether TRBD2, the table's D call, matches the DNA was not checked. TRBV21-1 is recorded as a pseudogene. This CDR3 spans 17 amino acids. The CDR3 region has the DNA TGTGCCAGCAGCACATCGGACCTTCGGAGGAGTTCCTACGAGCAGTACTTC. It yields the protein CASSTSDLRRSSYEQYF.

The rearrangement joins TRBV4-3 to TRBJ2-7, with D possibly being TRBD1 (5 bases). CDR1 is LGHNA and CDR2 is YSLEER in the germline V gene. Deletions cut 1 base from V and 0 bases from J, with 10 bases between. This CDR3 comprises 15 residues. Here the CDR3 reads CASSQAHRSSYEQYF. The CDR3 DNA follows: TGCGCCAGCAGCCAAGCTCACAGGAGCTCCTACGAGCAGTACTTC.

The chain uses TRBV27 and TRBJ2-7; possible D gene TRBD2, 5 bases. The CDR3 runs 11 residues. Germline-derived CDR1 and CDR2 are MNHEY and SMNVEV (reference sequence). V lost 7 bases, J lost 3 bases, and 7 bases lay in between. Here the CDR3 DNA reads TGTGCCAGCACTCGGGGCTACGAGCAGTACTTC. Its translation is CASTRGYEQYF.

V and J are TRBV6-1 and TRBJ1-5; D call uncertain. Deletions cut 0 bases from V and 9 bases from J, with 24 bases between. The germline CDR1 and CDR2 sequences are MNHNS and SASEGT. The CDR3 runs to 18 residues. CDR3 coding DNA: TGTGCCAGCAGTGAAGCGCTTCGGAGCCAAACCTTCACTCCGCCCCAGCATTTT. This sequence encodes CASSEALRSQTFTPPQHF.

V and J are TRBV5-8 and TRBJ1-2; D is uncertain. Germline CDR1 reads SGHTS; CDR2 reads YDEGEE. The CDR3 is made up of 14 amino acids. V was trimmed by 1 base and J by 7 bases, leaving 14 bases between them. The CDR3 nucleotides read TGTGCCAGCAGCTTGCGAGCTGTAGGGTTTGGCTACACCTTC. Translating gives CASSLRAVGFGYTF.